This T cell receptor beta chain was sequenced in a study of molecular identifiers for immune sequencing clone quantification. Losses at the gene ends were 5 bases for V and 7 bases for J; bases not matched to a gene: 22. There are 18 residues in the CDR3. Germline assignment: CDR1 MDHEN and CDR2 SYDVKM. In TCRdb, the PCR reads were re-called with MiXCR into one record per CDR3 protein. The sample shows approximately 670,000 distinct CDR3 sequences, about 20% of them seen only once. About this clonotype itself: This clone may be a read error of a much larger clone one base away.

When naive CD8 T cells were sorted, they were gated as CD8+CD4-CCR7+CD45RA+. What was sequenced was naive CD8+ T cells from blood, with Jurkat cell RNA spiked in. Indicated subset: FACS-sorted CD8+CD4-CCR7+CD45RA+ naive T cells. The J gene is TRBJ2-7, the V gene TRBV28; 8 bases fit TRBD1. The receptor's source is a human donor in good health. Some libraries in this study had Jurkat cell RNA spiked in. CDR3 in DNA: TGTGCCAGCAGTCCTATTCCGAGCCGGGACAGGCATGTTGGGGAGCAGTACTTC. Protein product: CASSPIPSRDRHVGEQYF.